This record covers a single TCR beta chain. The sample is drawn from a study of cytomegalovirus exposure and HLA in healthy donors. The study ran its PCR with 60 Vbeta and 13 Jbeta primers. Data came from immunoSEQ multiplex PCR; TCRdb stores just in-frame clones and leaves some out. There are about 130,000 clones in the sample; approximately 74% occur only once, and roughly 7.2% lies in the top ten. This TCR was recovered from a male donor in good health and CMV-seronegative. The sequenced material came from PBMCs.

CDR3 in amino acids: CASSLAALGTGEKLFF. CDR3 nucleotide sequence: TGTGCCAGCAGCTTAGCAGCTCTGGGGACAGGGGAAAAACTGTTTTTT. This chain joins TRBV7-9 and TRBJ1-4; 9 bases are a match to TRBD1. Germline V gene data show CDR1 as SEHNR and CDR2 as FQNEAQ (reference sequence). The CDR3 spans 16 residues. V lost 0 bases, J lost 8 bases, and 7 bases stayed unmatched. Filled out from reference TRBV7-9 and TRBJ1-4, the complete variable domain reads DTGVSQNPRHKITKRGQNVTFRCDPISEHNRLYWYRQTLGQGPEFLTYFQNEAQLEKSRLLSDRFSAERPKGSFSTLEIQRTEQGDSAMYLCASSLAALGTGEKLFFGSGTQLSVL.